This T cell receptor (beta chain) derives from a study of cytomegalovirus exposure and HLA in healthy donors. Findings and caveats of the study: In a later analysis, specific HLA alleles were associated with 15,000 to 20,000 TCR beta sequences at a 0.05 false discovery rate. For most TCR sequences rarity was the rule, although some public TCRs occurred in many donors.

CDR3 length: 17 residues. Germline V CDR1 and CDR2: SSHAT, FNYEAQ (reference sequence). This clone occurred a few times. Its target is unknown. At one boundary the junction diverges from the germline segment, which might be a read error. The PCR employed 60 Vbeta primers together with 13 Jbeta primers. Sequencing was performed with immunoSEQ multiplex PCR; in TCRdb, only in-frame clones are kept and a portion is missing. The sample has more than 100,000 clones, just under 90% seen once; the top ten hold about 5%. This clonotype originated in a woman younger than 45 in good health and CMV-seronegative. This chain links TRBV7-7 with TRBJ2-1; 14 positions agree with TRBD2. The sample was PBMCs. This CDR3 reads CASSLGTSGGSYNEQFF. CDR3 in DNA: TGTGCTAGCAGCTTAGGGACTAGCGGGGGCTCCTACAATGAGCAGTTCTTC.